The 21 T cell receptor beta chains below come from one sample, sequenced in a study of blood T cell repertoires in COVID-19. Sequencing was performed with immunoSEQ multiplex PCR; in TCRdb, only in-frame clones are kept and a portion is missing. The sample has roughly 98,000 clones; around four fifths are singletons. Sequenced material: peripheral blood. The receptors here all came from a woman in her 70s with active or convalescent COVID-19.

The chain couples TRBV10-3 to TRBJ1-1; D is possibly TRBD1 (6 bases). The CDR3 sequence is 15 residues long. V was cut by 6 bases and J by 1 base, with 15 bases left in between. Germline assignment: CDR1 ENHRY and CDR2 SYGVKD. As DNA, the CDR3 is TGTGCCATCAGCGTTTTCGGGACACCGAACACTGAAGCTTTCTTT. Its translation: CAISVFGTPNTEAFF.

The gene calls are TRBV19 and TRBJ2-7; 12 bases agree with TRBD1. CDR3 length: 15 amino acids. Unmatched junction bases numbered 5, after V lost 2 bases and J lost 6 bases. Germline assignment: CDR1 LNHDA and CDR2 SQIVND (reference sequence). CDR3 protein: CASSITGTGGGEQYF. The CDR3, as DNA: TGTGCCAGTAGTATAACCGGGACAGGGGGCGGCGAGCAGTACTTC.

The chain has TRBV6-5 and TRBJ2-3; possibly TRBD2 for D (6 bases). V was trimmed by 7 bases and J by 1 base, leaving 12 bases between them. In germline, CDR1 is MNHEY, CDR2 SVGAGI. CDR3 length equals 14 residues. CDR3 sequence reads: CASKTGVGTDTQYF. CDR3 coding DNA: TGTGCCAGCAAAACGGGGGTCGGCACAGATACGCAGTATTTT.

In this sample, this clone turned up a few times. CDR3 sequence: CASSLGQYREQYF. CDR3 coding DNA: TGTGCCAGCAGCTTGGGACAATACCGTGAGCAGTACTTC. The J gene is TRBJ2-7, the V gene TRBV11-2; maybe TRBD1 (6 bases). V shed 3 bases and J shed 7 bases, with 13 bases lying between them. Per the germline V gene, CDR1 is SGHAT and CDR2 is FQNNGV. The length of the CDR3 is 13 residues.

This rearrangement joins TRBV28 to TRBJ2-5, with TRBD2 identical over 9 bases. CDR1 and CDR2 from the germline V gene are MDHEN and SYDVKM. V shed 10 bases and J 5 bases; nucleotides not matched to a gene: 11. This CDR3 is built from 14 residues. The CDR3 sequence: CATSGGTSTETQYF. In nucleotides, the CDR3 is TGTGCCACCTCGGGCGGGACTAGCACGGAGACCCAGTACTTC.

V usage is TRBV6-1 and J usage is TRBJ2-5, with D tentatively TRBD2 (7 bases). CDR3 size: 16 residues. V lost 2 bases to trimming and J lost 1 base, with 14 bases between them. Germline V gene sequence: CDR1 MNHNS, CDR2 SASEGT. CDR3 loop: CASSEWPGGRQETQYF. The CDR3 DNA follows: TGTGCCAGCAGTGAATGGCCGGGGGGCCGCCAAGAGACCCAGTACTTC.

The chain carries TRBV6-6 and TRBJ1-1; TRBD1 agrees at 7 bases. The germline V gene has CDR1 MNHNY and CDR2 SVGAGI (reference sequence). Trimming took 5 bases from V and 1 from J; bases not matched to a gene: 4. The length of the CDR3 is 14 residues. CDR3 in amino acids: CASSQQGKNTEAFF. CDR3 nucleotide sequence: TGTGCCAGCAGTCAACAGGGGAAGAACACTGAAGCTTTCTTT.

V usage is TRBV19 and J usage is TRBJ1-1; D ambiguous. The CDR3 spans 14 residues. V was clipped by 3 bases and J by 0 bases, with 8 bases between them. Germline CDR1 is LNHDA and CDR2 is SQIVND (reference sequence). The CDR3 sequence is CASSISPLNTEAFF. The CDR3 DNA follows: TGTGCCAGTAGTATTAGTCCCCTGAACACTGAAGCTTTCTTT.

The chain employs TRBV7-2 and TRBJ2-5; D call uncertain. This CDR3 is 14 amino acids long. Trimming shortened V by 4 bases and J by 4 bases, and 13 bases separated the two germline ends. CDR1 SGHTA and CDR2 FQGNSA come from the germline V gene. The CDR3 here is CASSSTGRPETQYF. CDR3 DNA sequence: TGTGCCAGCAGCTCGACTGGCCGACCAGAGACCCAGTACTTC.

The chain combines TRBV5-1 with TRBJ1-1, with a weak D call TRBD1 (5 bases). The CDR3 spans 14 residues. V was pared by 0 bases and J by 5 bases, with 11 bases between. Germline CDR1 SGHRS, CDR2 YFSETQ. This CDR3 reads CASSLGLRGTEAFF. Written as DNA, the CDR3 is TGCGCCAGCAGCTTGGGGTTGCGGGGGACTGAAGCTTTCTTT.

V and J are TRBV7-2 and TRBJ2-1; 7 nucleotides match TRBD2. The CDR3 has 15 amino acids. Germline values: CDR1 SGHTA, CDR2 FQGNSA. Germline trimming cut 5 bases from V and 7 bases from J; bases unmatched to any gene: 11. CDR3 sequence (DNA): TGTGCCAGCAGCCCCAGGCGGATGGGGGGGAATGAGCAGTTCTTC. Its translation is CASSPRRMGGNEQFF.

CDR3 loop: CASSPSGGNTIYF. The CDR3 DNA reads TGTGCCAGCAGCCCATCGGGGGGAAACACCATATATTTT. The J gene is TRBJ1-3, the V gene TRBV6-5; the D is unclear. The germline V and J ends were trimmed by 6 bases and 4 bases, with 10 bases remaining between them. The CDR3 is 13 amino acids. The germline V gene encodes CDR1 MNHEY and CDR2 SVGAGI.

V and J are TRBV3-1 (or the pseudogene TRBV3-2) and TRBJ1-4; D gene unclear. The germline CDR1 and CDR2 sequences are LGHDT and YNNKEL (reference sequence). The V gene lost 3 bases and the J gene lost 7 bases, with 12 bases spanning the gap. The CDR3 spans 14 residues. This CDR3 is CASSHGGVGEKLFF. As DNA, the CDR3 is TGTGCCAGCAGCCATGGAGGAGTAGGTGAAAAACTGTTTTTT.

CDR3 residues: CAISETLEQEAFF. As DNA, the CDR3 is TGTGCCATCAGTGAGACCTTAGAACAGGAAGCTTTCTTT. The chain joins TRBV10-3 to TRBJ1-1; D is ambiguous. Trimming left V 2 bases short and J 8 bases short, with 12 bases between. There are 13 residues in the CDR3. Germline V CDR1 and CDR2: ENHRY, SYGVKD.

This chain connects TRBV11-2 to TRBJ2-3; D is perhaps TRBD1 (5 bases). The CDR3 has 13 residues. The V gene lost 5 bases and the J gene lost 4 bases, with 10 bases spanning the gap. Germline CDR1 SGHAT, CDR2 FQNNGV. The CDR3 loop reads CASSRQGADTQYF. As DNA, the CDR3 is TGTGCCAGCAGCAGGCAGGGTGCAGATACGCAGTATTTT.

The chain combines TRBV5-6 with TRBJ2-2, with D possibly being TRBD2 (6 bases). This CDR3 has 13 amino acids. The ends were cut back, 0 bases at V and 6 bases at J, with 6 bases in the middle. Germline CDR1 is SGHDT and CDR2 is YYEEEE. CDR3 amino acids: CASSLGLAGELFF. CDR3 DNA sequence: TGTGCCAGCAGCTTGGGACTAGCCGGGGAGCTGTTTTTT.

The chain has TRBV5-6 and TRBJ1-1, with 8 bases matching TRBD1. After removal of 2 bases from V and 1 base from J, the junction contained 4 bases not matched to a gene. This CDR3 has 15 residues. Germline lookup yields CDR1 SGHDT and CDR2 YYEEEE. DNA of the CDR3: TGTGCCAGCAGCTTTTACAGGGGGAAGAACACTGAAGCTTTCTTT. Residues: CASSFYRGKNTEAFF.

The chain joins TRBV28 to TRBJ1-4; no firm D call. CDR1 is MDHEN and CDR2 is SYDVKM in the germline V gene. Deletions cut 3 bases from V and 7 bases from J, with 9 bases between. CDR3 size: 13 residues. As DNA, the CDR3 is TGTGCCAGCAGTTTCGAACTAGCTGAAAAACTGTTTTTT. Residues: CASSFELAEKLFF.

The chain joins TRBV7-2 to TRBJ2-7, with 8 bases that match TRBD2. V lost 5 bases to trimming and J lost 2 bases; unmatched junction nucleotides: 8. Germline loops: CDR1 SGHTA, CDR2 FQGNSA. The CDR3 has 15 amino acids. The CDR3 spells CASSPGPGGTYEQYF. CDR3 coding DNA: TGTGCCAGCAGCCCGGGCCCGGGAGGGACCTACGAGCAGTACTTC. Using reference TRBV7-2 and TRBJ2-7 for the parts outside the CDR3, the full variable domain is GAGVSQSPSNKVTEKGKDVELRCDPISGHTALYWYRQSLGQGLEFLIYFQGNSAPDKSGLPSDRFSAERTGGSVSTLTIQRTQQEDSAVYLCASSPGPGGTYEQYFGPGTRLTVT.

The chain employs TRBV24-1 and TRBJ2-5; 13 bases fit TRBD2. The CDR3 totals 16 residues. Germline CDR1 is KGHDR and CDR2 is SFDVKD. The ends lost 4 bases at V and 7 bases at J; junction bases unmatched: 8. CDR3 DNA sequence: TGTGCCACCAGTGACCCGACTAGCGGGGGGCCGGGGACCCAGTACTTC. Translated, it gives CATSDPTSGGPGTQYF.

The chain employs TRBV27 and TRBJ1-5; 12 bases line up with TRBD1. After removal of 5 bases from V and 6 bases from J, the junction contained 14 bases not matched to a gene. This CDR3 has 18 amino acids. Germline-derived CDR1 and CDR2 are MNHEY and SMNVEV (reference sequence). DNA for the CDR3: TGTGCCAGCAGTCCCTGGTTTTCCGGGACAGGGGGCTCTCAGCCCCAGCATTTT. This encodes CASSPWFSGTGGSQPQHF.